The 27 T cell receptor beta chains presented below share a single source sample, sequenced in a study of blood T cell repertoires in COVID-19. Assay used: immunoSEQ multiplex PCR; TCRdb lists only in-frame clones, some missing. The table shows approximately 360,000 clones, with around 86% occurring only once. The sequencing input was PBMCs or T cells enriched from blood (not recorded which). These receptors came from a woman between 50 and 59 years old who had recovered from COVID-19.

The DNA of the CDR3 is TGTGCCAGCAGCTTAGCGGCGGGGACTAGGAGCGAGCAGTACTTC. This gives the protein CASSLAAGTRSEQYF. The chain carries TRBV11-1 and TRBJ2-7, with TRBD2 matching 8 bases. Germline trimming cut 0 bases from V and 6 bases from J; bases unmatched to any gene: 7. The germline V gene encodes CDR1 SGHAT and CDR2 FQDESV (reference sequence). The CDR3 length is 15 residues.

This chain uses TRBV27 with TRBJ1-1; 7 bases line up with TRBD1. The CDR3 extends over 14 amino acids. V was clipped by 4 bases and J by 4 bases; unmatched bases: 6. Germline CDR1 is MNHEY and CDR2 is SMNVEV (reference sequence). CDR3 sequence (DNA): TGTGCCAGCAGTTATGCGACAGGGTCCACTGAAGCTTTCTTT. Its protein product is CASSYATGSTEAFF.

The CDR3 sequence: CASSLTSGTQETQYF. For the CDR3, the DNA is TGCGCCAGCAGCCTGACTAGCGGGACCCAAGAGACCCAGTACTTC. The V and J genes are TRBV5-1 and TRBJ2-5; TRBD2 aligns across 11 bases. V trimming: 4 bases; J trimming: 1 base; junction bases outside the gene matches: 3. CDR1 and CDR2 (germline): SGHRS, YFSETQ. The length of the CDR3 is 15 residues.

The V call is TRBV5-6, the J call TRBJ2-5; maybe TRBD2 (5 bases). V was clipped by 0 bases and J by 5 bases, with 14 bases between them. This CDR3 has 15 amino acids. The germline V gene has CDR1 SGHDT and CDR2 YYEEEE. Here the CDR3 DNA reads TGTGCCAGCAGCTTGGGGTCGCGGGTGGTGGAGACCCAGTACTTC. Translating gives CASSLGSRVVETQYF.

The V gene is TRBV12-1, the J gene TRBJ2-4; the table names TRBD1, a call not compared with the DNA. TRBV12-1 is a pseudogene. The CDR3 is 17 amino acids. The CDR3 nucleotides are TGTGCCAGCAGCTTTGCTCTGACAGTCCGGGCCAAAAACATTCAGTACTTC. It translates to CASSFALTVRAKNIQYF.

The rearrangement joins TRBV9 to TRBJ2-2, with 9 bases aligning to TRBD2. V trimming: 3 bases; J trimming: 1 base; junction bases outside the gene matches: 4. This CDR3 is built from 16 residues. Per germline, CDR1 SGDLS and CDR2 YYNGEE. CDR3 sequence: CASSGRSGRNTGELFF. Here the CDR3 DNA reads TGTGCCAGCAGCGGACGTAGCGGGAGGAACACCGGGGAGCTGTTTTTT.

This chain joins TRBV5-5 and TRBJ2-1; D may be TRBD2 (6 bases). Trimming removed 1 base from V and 0 bases from J, with 8 bases in between. Germline CDR1 reads SGHKS; CDR2 reads YYEKEE (reference sequence). CDR3 length: 15 amino acids. The CDR3 loop is CASSLFGGSYNEQFF. The CDR3 bases are TGTGCCAGCAGCTTGTTCGGGGGCTCCTACAATGAGCAGTTCTTC.

The chain couples TRBV30 to TRBJ2-7; D ambiguous. CDR3 length: 13 residues. Germline V gene data show CDR1 as GTSNPN and CDR2 as SVGIG (reference sequence). The V end lost 0 bases, the J end lost 6 bases, and 12 bases lay between the germline ends. The DNA for the CDR3 is TGTGCCTGGAGTGTCCCCCCCAGTGGCGAGCAGTACTTC. The encoded protein is CAWSVPPSGEQYF.

This chain uses TRBV5-1 with TRBJ1-1; the match to TRBD1 covers 10 bases. The germline V gene encodes CDR1 SGHRS and CDR2 YFSETQ. CDR3 length: 16 residues. V shed 6 bases and J 6 bases; nucleotides not matched to a gene: 14. The CDR3 DNA follows: TGCGCCAGCAATAGAGATCAAGGGGGACAGGGGTCTGAAGCTTTCTTT. It specifies CASNRDQGGQGSEAFF.

The CDR3 loop is CASSRGELDYYEQYF. The CDR3 DNA is TGCGCCAGCAGCCGTGGGGAACTAGACTACTACGAGCAGTACTTC. The chain recombines TRBV4-1 with TRBJ2-7; D may be TRBD2 (5 bases). Trimming removed 4 bases from V and 3 bases from J, with 16 bases in between. Germline CDR1 reads MGHRA; CDR2 reads YSYEKL. The CDR3 has 15 residues.

The V gene is TRBV7-8, the J gene TRBJ2-7; maybe TRBD2 (5 bases). The CDR3 length is 18 residues. CDR1 and CDR2 from the germline V gene are SGHVS and FQNEAQ. V gave up 6 bases and J gave up 5 bases, with 29 bases separating them. The CDR3 spells CASRDVREVARRPHEQYF. DNA of the CDR3: TGTGCCAGCAGGGACGTTCGGGAAGTGGCGCGTCGACCTCACGAGCAGTACTTC.

The chain is built from TRBV4-2 and TRBJ2-1; 13 bases agree with TRBD2. CDR3 size: 17 residues. Per the germline V gene, CDR1 is LGHNA and CDR2 is YNFKEQ. J gave up 7 bases and V 0 bases, and 6 bases lay outside the gene matches. In DNA, the CDR3 is TGTGCCAGCAGCCAAGAGGTACTAGCGGGAGGGGGTAATGAGCAGTTCTTC. Its protein is CASSQEVLAGGGNEQFF.

The chain combines TRBV9 with TRBJ1-1, with D possibly TRBD1 on 5 matching bases. The CDR3 loop spans 13 amino acids. Trimming cost V 7 bases and J 0 bases, with 10 bases left between them. Germline V CDR1 and CDR2: SGDLS, YYNGEE. The CDR3 coding sequence is TGTGCCAGCGGGGGGGACCTGAACACTGAAGCTTTCTTT. This sequence encodes CASGGDLNTEAFF. Full variable domain (rest looked up from reference TRBV9 and TRBJ1-1): DSGVTQTPKHLITATGQRVTLRCSPRSGDLSVYWYQQSLDQGLQFLIQYYNGEERAKGNILERFSAQQFPDLHSELNLSSLELGDSALYFCASGGDLNTEAFFGQGTRLTVV.

The gene calls are TRBV4-1 and TRBJ1-3; tentatively, D is TRBD1 (6 bases). Germline V gene sequence: CDR1 MGHRA, CDR2 YSYEKL. The CDR3 sequence is 15 residues long. The germline V and J ends were trimmed by 6 bases and 0 bases, with 12 bases remaining between them. CDR3 DNA: TGCGCCAGCAGGTGGGACACCTCCTCTGGAAACACCATATATTTT. Its translation is CASRWDTSSGNTIYF.

This rearrangement joins TRBV5-3 to TRBJ1-5; D is unresolved. TRBV5-3 is assigned to the ORF class and has an uncertain function. The CDR3 runs to 14 residues. V was clipped by 0 bases and J by 0 bases, with 4 bases between them. The CDR3 DNA reads TGTGCCAGAAGCTTGGGAGATAGCAATCAGCCCCAGCATTTT. Protein sequence: CARSLGDSNQPQHF.

This clone was counted a single time. The CDR3 reads CASSISGPNQPQHF. CDR3 in DNA: TGTGCCAGTAGTATATCAGGGCCCAATCAGCCCCAGCATTTT. The rearrangement uses TRBV19 and TRBJ1-5, with D tentatively TRBD1 (5 bases). This CDR3 region has 14 residues. The V and J ends lost 2 bases and 3 bases respectively, with 8 bases between them. CDR1 and CDR2 from the germline V gene are LNHDA and SQIVND (reference sequence). Using reference TRBV19 and TRBJ1-5 for the parts outside the CDR3, the full variable domain is DGGITQSPKYLFRKEGQNVTLSCEQNLNHDAMYWYRQDPGQGLRLIYYSQIVNDFQKGDIAEGYSVSREKKESFPLTVTSAQKNPTAFYLCASSISGPNQPQHFGDGTRLSIL.

This chain connects TRBV30 to TRBJ1-5; TRBD1 might be the D (5 bases). V shed 4 bases and J shed 1 base, with 8 bases lying between them. The CDR3 is 13 residues long. The germline CDR1 and CDR2 sequences are GTSNPN and SVGIG (reference sequence). The CDR3 loop is CAWTDNSNQPQHF. The CDR3, as DNA: TGTGCCTGGACGGACAACAGCAATCAGCCCCAGCATTTT.

V is TRBV7-2 and J is TRBJ1-2; 7 bases match TRBD1. Germline assignment: CDR1 SGHTA and CDR2 FQGNSA. The CDR3 is 18 amino acids. V was clipped by 3 bases and J by 4 bases; unmatched bases: 17. The chain's CDR3 is CASSFYPPGGTSGYGYTF. CDR3 coding DNA: TGTGCCAGCAGCTTTTACCCCCCAGGGGGAACTTCTGGCTATGGCTACACCTTC.

This chain joins TRBV13 and TRBJ2-1; tentatively, D is TRBD2 (6 bases). This CDR3 spans 17 amino acids. V lost 5 bases and J lost 0, with 17 bases in between. Germline loops: CDR1 PRHDT, CDR2 FYEKMQ (reference sequence). The CDR3, as DNA: TGTGCCAGCAGCACGCTTAGTCTAGCGAACTCCTACAATGAGCAGTTCTTC. This codes for CASSTLSLANSYNEQFF.

This chain connects TRBV10-2 to TRBJ2-5, with D perhaps TRBD1 (5 bases). V was trimmed by 8 bases and J by 0 bases, leaving 22 bases between them. CDR1 and CDR2 from the germline V gene are WSHSY and SAAADI. This CDR3 has 17 amino acids. CDR3 sequence (DNA): TGCGCCAGCTCAGGGAAAACGAGAACAGACAACCAAGAGACCCAGTACTTC. This translates into CASSGKTRTDNQETQYF.

The chain joins TRBV7-8 to TRBJ1-3; unclear D gene. The CDR3 is made up of 13 amino acids. The ends were cut back, 7 bases at V and 4 bases at J, with 11 bases in the middle. Germline V gene sequence: CDR1 SGHVS, CDR2 FQNEAQ. CDR3 sequence (DNA): TGTGCCAGCACCCGGGAGCTAGGAAACACCATATATTTT. Its translation: CASTRELGNTIYF.

This chain uses TRBV7-2 with TRBJ2-1, with TRBD2 matching 8 bases. From germline, CDR1 is SGHTA and CDR2 FQGNSA. V lost 2 bases to trimming and J lost 7 bases; unmatched junction nucleotides: 10. The CDR3 length is 16 residues. For the CDR3, the DNA is TGTGCCAGCAGCTTATTGGTCGGGAGGGGTACAAATGAGCAGTTCTTC. This translates into CASSLLVGRGTNEQFF.

Only a few counts were recorded for this clone. This chain uses TRBV28 with TRBJ1-2; D is possibly TRBD1 (5 bases). V was trimmed by 6 bases and J by 1 base, leaving 9 bases between them. The CDR3 contains 13 residues. Per the germline V gene, CDR1 is MDHEN and CDR2 is SYDVKM. The CDR3 sequence is CASRAGFNYGYTF. DNA of the CDR3: TGTGCCAGCAGGGCAGGGTTTAACTATGGCTACACCTTC.

This clone was observed a single time. The chain combines TRBV4-3 with TRBJ2-7; 9 bases match TRBD2. The CDR3 spans 16 residues. J was trimmed by 1 base and V by 0 bases; bases with no gene match: 4. Germline V gives CDR1 LGHNA, CDR2 YSLEER. DNA for the CDR3: TGCGCCAGCAGCCAAGATATGACTAGCGGATCCTACGAGCAGTACTTC. This codes for CASSQDMTSGSYEQYF.

The chain combines TRBV11-3 with TRBJ2-1; TRBD2 matches 9 bases. Germline values: CDR1 SGHNT, CDR2 YENEEA. The CDR3 spans 15 residues. V lost 5 bases and J lost 3; bases outside the gene matches: 5. DNA for the CDR3: TGTGCCAGCAGCATGGGACTAGCTAACTACAATGAGCAGTTCTTC. Translation: CASSMGLANYNEQFF.

The chain combines TRBV4-3 with TRBJ2-7; 10 bases agree with TRBD1. The CDR3 totals 15 residues. The junction had 4 bases not matched to a gene; V was cut back by 0 bases and J by 5 bases. CDR1 and CDR2 from the germline V gene are LGHNA and YSLEER. In nucleotides, the CDR3 is TGCGCCAGCAGCCAAGATCCGGGACAGGGGAACGAGCAGTACTTC. It encodes CASSQDPGQGNEQYF.

V is TRBV7-3 and J is TRBJ1-1; 9 nucleotides agree with TRBD1. J was trimmed by 7 bases and V by 5 bases; bases with no gene match: 17. This CDR3 comprises 17 residues. Germline V gene sequence: CDR1 SGHTA, CDR2 FQGTGA. For the CDR3, the DNA is TGTGCCAGCAGCCCGGGCCCGCGAACAGGGGGCCGGGTTGAAGCTTTCTTT. Encoded protein: CASSPGPRTGGRVEAFF.